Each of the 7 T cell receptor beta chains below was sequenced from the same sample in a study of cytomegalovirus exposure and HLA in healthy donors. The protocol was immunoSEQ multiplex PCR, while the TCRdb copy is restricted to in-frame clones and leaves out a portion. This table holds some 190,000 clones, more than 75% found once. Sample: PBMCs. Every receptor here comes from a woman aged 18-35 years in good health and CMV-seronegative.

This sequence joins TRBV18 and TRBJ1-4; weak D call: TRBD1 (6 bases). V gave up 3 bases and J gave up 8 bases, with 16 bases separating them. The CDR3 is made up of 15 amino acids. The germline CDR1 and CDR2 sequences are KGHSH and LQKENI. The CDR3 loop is CASSPRDTVGEKLFF. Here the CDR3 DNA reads TGTGCCAGCTCACCCCGGGACACGGTGGGAGAAAAACTGTTTTTT.

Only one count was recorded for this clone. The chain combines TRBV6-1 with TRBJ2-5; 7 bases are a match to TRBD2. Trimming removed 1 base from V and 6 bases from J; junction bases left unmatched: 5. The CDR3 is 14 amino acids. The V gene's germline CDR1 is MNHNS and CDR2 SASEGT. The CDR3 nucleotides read TGTGCCAGCAGTGAAGTGCCTAGCGGAAAGACCCAGTACTTC. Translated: CASSEVPSGKTQYF.

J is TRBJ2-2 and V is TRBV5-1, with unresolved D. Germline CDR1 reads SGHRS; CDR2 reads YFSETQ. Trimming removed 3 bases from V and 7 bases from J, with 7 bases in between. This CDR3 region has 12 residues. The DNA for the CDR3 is TGCGCCAGCAGCTCTAACGGCGGGGAGCTGTTTTTT. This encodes CASSSNGGELFF.

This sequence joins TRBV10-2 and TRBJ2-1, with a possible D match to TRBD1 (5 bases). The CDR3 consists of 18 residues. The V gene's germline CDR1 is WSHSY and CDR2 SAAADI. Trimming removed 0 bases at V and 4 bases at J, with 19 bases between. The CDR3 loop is CASSESGIGARPYNEQFF. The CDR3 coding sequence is TGCGCCAGCAGTGAGTCGGGTATTGGGGCTAGACCGTACAATGAGCAGTTCTTC.

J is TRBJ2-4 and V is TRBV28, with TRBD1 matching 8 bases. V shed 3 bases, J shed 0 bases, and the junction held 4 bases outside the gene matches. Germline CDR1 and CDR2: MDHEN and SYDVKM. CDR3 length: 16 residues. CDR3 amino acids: CASSFPGGLAKNIQYF. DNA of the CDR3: TGTGCCAGCAGTTTTCCAGGGGGCTTAGCCAAAAACATTCAGTACTTC.

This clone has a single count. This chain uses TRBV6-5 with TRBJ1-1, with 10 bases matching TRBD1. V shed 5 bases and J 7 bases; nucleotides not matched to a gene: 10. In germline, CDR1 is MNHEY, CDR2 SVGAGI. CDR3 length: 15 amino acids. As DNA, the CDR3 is TGTGCCAGCAGTACCCGGACAGGGGGGCACCTTGAAGCTTTCTTT. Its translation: CASSTRTGGHLEAFF.

The CDR3 nucleotides are TGCGCCAGCACCAATACAGGGGCGGGAGATACGCAGTATTTT. Amino acid sequence: CASTNTGAGDTQYF. V is TRBV5-1 and J is TRBJ2-3; 7 bases are shared with TRBD1. Germline CDR1 SGHRS, CDR2 YFSETQ. The CDR3 contains 14 residues. V dropped 6 bases and J dropped 5; count of bases not matched to a gene: 9.